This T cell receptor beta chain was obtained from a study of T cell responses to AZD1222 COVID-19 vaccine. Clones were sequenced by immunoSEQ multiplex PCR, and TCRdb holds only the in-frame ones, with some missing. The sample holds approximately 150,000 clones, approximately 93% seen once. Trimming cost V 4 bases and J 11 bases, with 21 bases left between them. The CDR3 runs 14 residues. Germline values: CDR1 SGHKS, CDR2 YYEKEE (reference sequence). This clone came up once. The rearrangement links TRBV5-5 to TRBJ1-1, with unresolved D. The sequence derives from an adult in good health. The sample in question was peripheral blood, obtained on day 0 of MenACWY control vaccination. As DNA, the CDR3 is TGTGCCAGCAGCAACACACGGGCGGCGAGAGCGGCTTTCTTT. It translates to CASSNTRAARAAFF. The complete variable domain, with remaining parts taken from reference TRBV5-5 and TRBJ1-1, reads DAGVTQSPTHLIKTRGQQVTLRCSPISGHKSVSWYQQVLGQGPQFIFQYYEKEERGRGNFPDRFSARQFPNYSSELNVNALLLGDSALYLCASSNTRAARAAFFGQGTRLTVV.